This TCR beta chain was profiled in a study of T cell responses to AZD1222 COVID-19 vaccine. Points from the study as a whole: Nearly half of the spike-specific TCRs reportedly recognize variant regions that carry no mutations.

Clones were read by immunoSEQ multiplex PCR, and TCRdb kept only the in-frame ones, dropping some. The sample includes roughly 99,000 clones, over 80% of them seen just once. For this clone: Antigen unknown.

Second-dose schedules of about 4 or about 12 weeks were combined. With 5 bases removed from V and 3 bases from J, the gap between germline ends came to 10 bases. The CDR3 has 14 amino acids. Germline CDR1 is SEHNR and CDR2 is FQNEAQ (reference sequence). This receptor was identified in an adult who received the AZD1222 COVID-19 vaccine. The source was peripheral blood, collected 28 days after the second AZD1222 dose. This chain uses TRBV7-9 with TRBJ2-2, with D tentatively TRBD1 (6 bases). CDR3 residues: CASSQDRDTGELFF. The CDR3 region has the DNA TGTGCCAGCAGCCAGGACAGAGACACCGGGGAGCTGTTTTTT.